The next 27 T cell receptor beta chains were all read from a single sample in a study of T cell responses to AZD1222 COVID-19 vaccine. TCRdb keeps only in-frame clones here, not all; method: immunoSEQ multiplex PCR. The table shows fewer than 140,000 clones, with about nine tenths occurring only once. Sequenced here: peripheral blood, sampled on day 0 of AZD1222 vaccination. Every receptor here comes from an adult in good health.

The chain couples TRBV5-6 to TRBJ1-2; TRBD1 might be the D (5 bases). Germline CDR1 and CDR2: SGHDT and YYEEEE. This CDR3 has 14 residues. The V and J ends lost 4 bases and 4 bases respectively, with 14 bases between them. DNA of the CDR3: TGTGCCAGCAGCGCCAGGGAGCCGTCCTATGGCTACACCTTC. Amino acid sequence: CASSAREPSYGYTF.

The chain couples TRBV5-6 to TRBJ1-3, with D unresolved. The CDR3 runs 16 residues. Germline CDR1 is SGHDT and CDR2 is YYEEEE. Trimming cost V 0 bases and J 4 bases, with 14 bases left between them. The CDR3 coding sequence is TGTGCCAGCAGCTTGGTTGGGATATCCGGAGGAAACACCATATATTTT. This sequence encodes CASSLVGISGGNTIYF.

The table lists this clone with a count of one. The rearrangement joins TRBV9 to TRBJ2-7, with no clear D. Germline CDR1 SGDLS, CDR2 YYNGEE. The CDR3 runs 14 residues. Trimming removed 1 base from V and 1 base from J, with 9 bases in between. CDR3 sequence (DNA): TGTGCCAGCAGCGTACAGAGCCCGTCCTACGAGCAGTACTTC. The encoded protein is CASSVQSPSYEQYF.

This clone was seen only once. The gene calls are TRBV6-1 and TRBJ2-4, with D possibly TRBD2 on 5 matching bases. This CDR3 contains 16 residues. V lost 2 bases and J lost 1, with 12 bases in between. Germline V gene data show CDR1 as MNHNS and CDR2 as SASEGT. CDR3 nucleotide sequence: TGTGCCAGCAGTGAACGGGGTGACGGGGCCAAAAACATTCAGTACTTC. It is translated as CASSERGDGAKNIQYF.

The chain combines TRBV5-1 with TRBJ2-7; D is uncertain. CDR3 length: 14 amino acids. V shed 4 bases and J shed 2 bases, with 13 bases lying between them. In germline, CDR1 is SGHRS, CDR2 YFSETQ. CDR3 in DNA: TGCGCCAGCAGCCCCCGGACCGCTACCTACGAGCAGTACTTC. Its protein product is CASSPRTATYEQYF. Full variable domain (missing parts from reference TRBV5-1 and TRBJ2-7): KAGVTQTPRYLIKTRGQQVTLSCSPISGHRSVSWYQQTPGQGLQFLFEYFSETQRNKGNFPGRFSGRQFSNSRSEMNVSTLELGDSALYLCASSPRTATYEQYFGPGTRLTVT.

This clone is a singleton in its sample. As DNA, the CDR3 is TGTGCCAGCAGGAGAGCGGGAGACACCGGGGAGCTGTTTTTT. The encoded protein is CASRRAGDTGELFF. This chain links TRBV6-5 with TRBJ2-2; 8 bases match TRBD2. V dropped 6 bases and J dropped 3; count of bases not matched to a gene: 3. Germline values: CDR1 MNHEY, CDR2 SVGAGI. CDR3 size: 14 residues.

The chain recombines TRBV19 with TRBJ2-7; 9 nucleotides agree with TRBD1. CDR1 and CDR2 (germline): LNHDA, SQIVND (reference sequence). This CDR3 comprises 14 residues. The trim removed 5 bases at V and 6 bases at J, leaving 8 bases unmatched. The CDR3 DNA follows: TGTGCCAGTAGTTACGAACAGGGGGCGCGCGAGCAGTACTTC. Translated: CASSYEQGAREQYF.

The V call is TRBV9, the J call TRBJ1-3; D unclear. V lost 1 base and J 0 bases, leaving 17 bases between the germline ends. This CDR3 is built from 18 residues. The germline V gene has CDR1 SGDLS and CDR2 YYNGEE. In DNA, the CDR3 is TGTGCCAGCAGCGTATACCCGGGCGCGATTTCCTCTGGAAACACCATATATTTT. Protein product: CASSVYPGAISSGNTIYF.

V gene TRBV11-1 combines with J gene TRBJ2-3; D remains ambiguous. The CDR3 has 16 residues. Looked up from germline, CDR1 is SGHAT and CDR2 is FQDESV (reference sequence). The V end was cut by 0 bases, the J end by 3 bases, with 13 bases between. The CDR3 region is CASSLAALLATDTQYF. CDR3 bases: TGTGCCAGCAGCTTAGCGGCCCTCTTGGCGACAGATACGCAGTATTTT. Full variable domain (outside the CDR3, taken from reference TRBV11-1 and TRBJ2-3): EAEVAQSPRYKITEKSQAVAFWCDPISGHATLYWYRQILGQGPELLVQFQDESVVDDSQLPKDRFSAERLKGVDSTLKIQPAELGDSAMYLCASSLAALLATDTQYFGPGTRLTVL.

The V gene is TRBV2, the J gene TRBJ1-2; 10 bases are shared with TRBD1. The germline V gene encodes CDR1 SNHLY and CDR2 FYNNEI. V was pared by 8 bases and J by 3 bases, with 12 bases of the junction left unmatched. The CDR3 loop spans 16 amino acids. CDR3 nucleotides: TGTGCCAGCCAAAATGAAGCAGGACAGGGGGACTATGGCTACACCTTC. It codes for CASQNEAGQGDYGYTF.

This sequence joins TRBV19 and TRBJ2-1; 8 bases agree with TRBD2. The germline V gene has CDR1 LNHDA and CDR2 SQIVND (reference sequence). The CDR3 spans 16 residues. Trimming cost V 2 bases and J 3 bases; bases outside gene matches: 6. CDR3 sequence reads: CASSIRAGVDYNEQFF. The CDR3 coding sequence is TGTGCCAGTAGTATAAGAGCGGGAGTTGACTACAATGAGCAGTTCTTC.

This clone was seen once. V usage is TRBV21-1 and J usage is TRBJ1-5. TRBV21-1 is flagged as a pseudogene. The CDR3 spans 16 residues. The CDR3 nucleotides read TGTGCCAGCAGCAAGACCCCCCAACGAAGCAATCAGCCCCAGCATTTT. Its translation is CASSKTPQRSNQPQHF.

The rearrangement uses TRBV5-4 and TRBJ2-1, with D perhaps TRBD2 (6 bases). Trimming cost V 5 bases and J 6 bases, with 15 bases left between them. Per the germline V gene, CDR1 is SGHNT and CDR2 is YYREEE (reference sequence). The CDR3 extends over 14 amino acids. CDR3 protein: CASRGTSGSNEQFF. The CDR3 nucleotides read TGTGCCAGCAGAGGGACTTCTGGAAGCAATGAGCAGTTCTTC.

This chain links TRBV24-1 with TRBJ1-5; D remains unclear. Germline lookup yields CDR1 KGHDR and CDR2 SFDVKD. This CDR3 spans 13 amino acids. V dropped 2 bases and J dropped 5 bases, with 6 bases sitting between them. CDR3 sequence: CATSDSGDQPQHF. Here the CDR3 DNA reads TGTGCCACCAGTGATTCTGGGGATCAGCCCCAGCATTTT.

The chain links TRBV19 to TRBJ1-5; no clear D. This CDR3 comprises 16 residues. CDR1 LNHDA and CDR2 SQIVND come from the germline V gene (reference sequence). The V end was cut by 2 bases, the J end by 8 bases, with 19 bases between. Written as DNA, the CDR3 is TGTGCCAGTAGTATATCCTCTTTTGACGGCTCTGAGCCCCAGCATTTT. Its translation is CASSISSFDGSEPQHF.

This clone was counted a few times. The chain combines TRBV6-1 with TRBJ1-2; D is undetermined. Germline loops: CDR1 MNHNS, CDR2 SASEGT. The V end lost 2 bases, the J end lost 3 bases, and 10 bases lay between the germline ends. The CDR3 consists of 14 residues. The CDR3 spells CASSEYRGHYGYTF. The CDR3 bases are TGTGCCAGCAGTGAATATCGCGGCCACTATGGCTACACCTTC.

This clone is a singleton in its sample. The rearrangement links TRBV14 to TRBJ1-2; D remains ambiguous. Per germline, CDR1 SGHDN and CDR2 FVKESK. The CDR3 has 15 amino acids. V was cut by 1 base and J by 8 bases, with 17 bases left in between. The CDR3 DNA reads as TGTGCCAGCAGCCAAGTAAGGACCCCATCGGGCGGCTACACCTTC. As protein: CASSQVRTPSGGYTF.

This rearrangement joins TRBV6-1 to TRBJ1-5; D remains ambiguous. The germline V and J ends were trimmed by 1 base and 3 bases, with 7 bases remaining between them. The CDR3 totals 14 residues. Germline-derived CDR1 and CDR2 are MNHNS and SASEGT. CDR3 residues: CASSEGQFNQPQHF. The CDR3 DNA reads as TGTGCCAGCAGTGAAGGGCAGTTCAATCAGCCCCAGCATTTT.

This clone has only a few counts. The chain uses TRBV7-8 and TRBJ1-1; D is unclear. Per the germline V gene, CDR1 is SGHVS and CDR2 is FQNEAQ. Between the trimmed V and J ends, which lost 0 bases and 1 base, there was a span of 6 bases. This CDR3 comprises 14 residues. CDR3 protein: CASSLARRNTEAFF. CDR3 DNA: TGTGCCAGCAGCTTAGCACGCCGGAACACTGAAGCTTTCTTT.

DNA for the CDR3: TGTGCCAGCTCACCTCCTAGCGGGAGCCTTTACAATGAGCAGTTCTTC. It codes for CASSPPSGSLYNEQFF. This rearrangement joins TRBV18 to TRBJ2-1; 10 positions agree with TRBD2. Looked up from germline, CDR1 is KGHSH and CDR2 is LQKENI. Losses at the gene ends were 3 bases for V and 4 bases for J; bases not matched to a gene: 6. This CDR3 has 16 residues. Variable domain in full (rest from reference TRBV18 and TRBJ2-1): NAGVMQNPRHLVRRRGQEARLRCSPMKGHSHVYWYRQLPEEGLKFMVYLQKENIIDESGMPKERFSAEFPKEGPSILRIQQVVRGDSAAYFCASSPPSGSLYNEQFFGPGTRLTVL.

The sample holds one count of this clone. V is TRBV19 and J is TRBJ1-6, with D possibly being TRBD1 (5 bases). The germline V gene encodes CDR1 LNHDA and CDR2 SQIVND (reference sequence). With 5 bases removed from V and 4 bases from J, the gap between germline ends came to 12 bases. CDR3 length: 15 residues. The CDR3, as DNA: TGTGCCAGTAGTCGAGTGGAGGGGTATAATTCACCCCTCCACTTT. Translation: CASSRVEGYNSPLHF. Supplemented by reference TRBV19 and TRBJ1-6, the full variable domain reads DGGITQSPKYLFRKEGQNVTLSCEQNLNHDAMYWYRQDPGQGLRLIYYSQIVNDFQKGDIAEGYSVSREKKESFPLTVTSAQKNPTAFYLCASSRVEGYNSPLHFGNGTRLTVT.

This chain uses TRBV9 with TRBJ2-6, with no clear D. This CDR3 region has 16 residues. Per the germline V gene, CDR1 is SGDLS and CDR2 is YYNGEE. Between the trimmed V and J ends, which lost 4 bases and 0 bases, there was a span of 11 bases. The CDR3 is CASSPTPGSGANVLTF. CDR3 in DNA: TGTGCCAGCAGCCCAACACCGGGCTCTGGGGCCAACGTCCTGACTTTC. The full variable domain, its missing parts supplied by reference TRBV9 and TRBJ2-6, is DSGVTQTPKHLITATGQRVTLRCSPRSGDLSVYWYQQSLDQGLQFLIQYYNGEERAKGNILERFSAQQFPDLHSELNLSSLELGDSALYFCASSPTPGSGANVLTFGAGSRLTVL.

The V call is TRBV7-3, the J call TRBJ2-3; possibly TRBD1 for D (5 bases). Germline CDR1 is SGHTA and CDR2 is FQGTGA. V lost 5 bases and J lost 2, with 14 bases in between. This CDR3 region has 15 residues. As DNA, the CDR3 is TGTGCCAGCAGCCCTGGGTTAGGGGTCACAGATACGCAGTATTTT. Its protein is CASSPGLGVTDTQYF.

This clone was counted once. The V call is TRBV6-5, the J call TRBJ2-7; the match to TRBD1 covers 8 bases. Germline V gives CDR1 MNHEY, CDR2 SVGAGI. The CDR3 consists of 14 residues. V lost 6 bases to trimming and J lost 3 bases; unmatched junction nucleotides: 7. In nucleotides, the CDR3 is TGTGCCAGCAGCCAGGGACAGGCGGTCTACGAGCAGTACTTC. It specifies CASSQGQAVYEQYF.

This clone came up once. The gene calls are TRBV7-9 and TRBJ1-6; TRBD1 aligns across 11 bases. The V segment lost 4 bases and the J segment 9 bases; nucleotides outside the gene matches: 5. There are 15 residues in the CDR3. CDR1 is SEHNR and CDR2 is FQNEAQ in the germline V gene (reference sequence). For the CDR3, the DNA is TGTGCCAGCAGCTCGCGGACAGGGGGCGGTTCACCCCTCCACTTT. Its protein is CASSSRTGGGSPLHF.

The chain uses TRBV6-5 and TRBJ2-1; either TRBD1 or TRBD2 may fit D (6 bases each). The CDR3 spans 15 residues. Germline V gene sequence: CDR1 MNHEY, CDR2 SVGAGI. The ends were cut back, 4 bases at V and 0 bases at J, with 10 bases in the middle. CDR3 DNA: TGTGCCAGCAGTTTGGGGGGCCTCTCCTACAATGAGCAGTTCTTC. Amino acid sequence: CASSLGGLSYNEQFF.

The CDR3 here is CATSREAVDSYEQYF. The DNA of the CDR3 is TGTGCCACCAGCAGAGAGGCAGTCGACTCCTACGAGCAGTACTTC. V and J are TRBV15 and TRBJ2-7, with D unclear. V was pared by 0 bases and J by 0 bases, with 9 bases between. The CDR3 length is 15 residues. Per the germline V gene, CDR1 is LNHNV and CDR2 is YYDKDF (reference sequence).